The 28 T cell receptor beta chains in this list originate from one sample, sequenced in a study of tumor-infiltrating lymphocytes in primary liver carcinoma (dated by TCRdb to the late 2010s). Sequenced on an Illumina HiSeq 2500. TCRbeta-specific cDNA was reverse-transcribed from 500 ng total RNA using a constant-region primer and ProtoScript II reverse transcriptase. The TCRbeta libraries were prepared through three rounds of nested multiplex PCR following a slightly modified ARM-PCR procedure. Each of the first two PCR rounds ran for approximately 9 cycles using multiplex TRBV1-TRBV30 forward primers together with a Cbeta reverse primer. The public reads were run again by TCRdb, first through fastp at Q25 and then through MiXCR, and only productive beta chains were kept. Every entry covers one CDR3 protein and lists the most common genes and DNA from its rows. The table for this sample lists around 120,000 distinct CDR3 sequences; 55% to 70% of them were counted only once. 8.1% of the sample goes to the ten largest clones.

Without any cell sorting, total RNA and DNA were co-extracted from about 21-30 mg of bulk tissue using the AllPrep DNA/RNA mini kit. Sample: tumor-adjacent normal liver tissue. The receptors come from a woman aged 55-69 years with primary liver carcinoma and hepatitis B virus infection.

With respect to this clonotype: An end of the junction differs from the germline gene, which may be a read error. V usage is TRBV4-1 and J usage is TRBJ2-2, with TRBD2 as a possible D gene (5 bases). This CDR3 has 17 amino acids. Germline CDR1 MGHRA, CDR2 YSYEKL. CDR3 amino acids: CASSQVDMGFPTGEMFF. The CDR3 DNA reads as TGCGCCAGCAGCCAAGTAGACATGGGATTTCCGACTGGGGAGATGTTTTTT.

In the case of this clonotype: Given a much more abundant clone one base away, this may be a read error. CDR3 sequence: CASSHKLQGPAFF. As DNA, the CDR3 is TGTGCCAGCAGCCATAAATTACAGGGGCCTGCTTTCTTT. The rearrangement joins TRBV5-4 to TRBJ1-1; 7 bases line up with TRBD1. CDR3 size: 13 residues. Germline CDR1 is SGHNT and CDR2 is YYREEE (reference sequence). V trimming: 4 bases; J trimming: 11 bases; junction bases outside the gene matches: 11.

Note on this clonotype: A much more abundant neighbour one base away suggests this may be a read error. The CDR3 loop is CASTPWRGGAYNEQFF. The CDR3 coding sequence is TGTGCCAGCACACCTTGGAGAGGGGGCGCCTACAATGAGCAGTTCTTC. This chain connects TRBV28 to TRBJ2-1, with 7 bases fitting TRBD1. The germline gives CDR1 MDHEN, CDR2 SYDVKM. Trimming removed 7 bases from V and 2 bases from J; junction bases left unmatched: 11. This CDR3 region has 16 residues.

This clonotype has at least ten counts. The gene calls are TRBV29-1 and TRBJ2-7; TRBD1 agrees at 9 bases. This CDR3 has 12 residues. Germline V gene lookup returns CDR1 SQVTM and CDR2 ANQGSEA. Trimming took 7 bases from V and 3 from J; bases not matched to a gene: 4. As DNA, the CDR3 is TGCAGCGCTTCGACAGGGGGCTACGAGCAGTACTTC. The encoded protein is CSASTGGYEQYF.

A remark on this clonotype: The germline gene is not matched at one end of the junction; a read error may be the cause. This rearrangement joins TRBV29-1 to TRBJ1-1, with D possibly being TRBD1 (6 bases). Germline-derived CDR1 and CDR2 are SQVTM and ANQGSEA. The length of the CDR3 is 12 residues. CDR3 region: CSALGARTGAFF. As DNA, the CDR3 is TGCAGCGCACTGGGGGCTCGCACTGGAGCTTTCTTT.

In its sample, this clonotype was seen many times. CDR3 loop: CASRRRETQYF. The CDR3 region has the DNA TGTGCCAGCAGGCGTAGGGAGACCCAGTACTTC. V gene TRBV28 combines with J gene TRBJ2-5; D ambiguous. The germline V gene encodes CDR1 MDHEN and CDR2 SYDVKM. CDR3 length: 11 residues. V dropped 6 bases and J dropped 5 bases, with 7 bases sitting between them.

For this clonotype: An end of the junction differs from the germline gene, which may be a read error. The rearrangement links TRBV11-2 to TRBJ1-6; D uncertain. CDR3 length: 13 amino acids. The germline gives CDR1 SGHAT, CDR2 FQNNGV. Written as DNA, the CDR3 is TGTGCCAGCAGCTTAGAGCCGGGTTCATCCCACCATTTT. Translation: CASSLEPGSSHHF.

To note about this clonotype: A much larger clone lies one base from this, so it may be a read error. The gene calls are TRBV5-1 and TRBJ1-5; D is perhaps TRBD1 (6 bases). V was clipped by 4 bases and J by 5 bases, with 16 bases between them. This CDR3 is built from 15 residues. Germline V gene sequence: CDR1 SGHRS, CDR2 YFSETQ. The CDR3 sequence: CASSITGLTDQPQHF. The CDR3 DNA sequence: TGCGCCAGCAGCATAACAGGGTTGACAGATCAGCCCCAGCATTTT.

For this clonotype: At one end, the junction sequence differs from germline, possibly due to a read error. This rearrangement joins TRBV7-9 to TRBJ1-4; the D gene is possibly TRBD1 (5 bases). The CDR3 extends over 15 amino acids. Looked up from germline, CDR1 is SEHNR and CDR2 is FQNEAQ (reference sequence). In DNA form, the CDR3 reads TGTCCCAGCAGCTTCCATGGGGCGGTCGGTGAAAAACTGTTTTTT. As protein: CPSSFHGAVGEKLFF.

This clonotype appeared many times. This chain joins TRBV5-1 and TRBJ1-2; D is perhaps TRBD1 (6 bases). V lost 4 bases to trimming and J lost 7 bases, with 17 bases between them. Germline V gives CDR1 SGHRS, CDR2 YFSETQ. This CDR3 has 14 residues. CDR3 amino acids: CASSKGVDSFGYTF. CDR3 coding DNA: TGCGCCAGCAGCAAGGGAGTGGACAGCTTTGGCTACACCTTC.

The J gene is TRBJ2-3, the V gene TRBV20-1; D gene unclear. Germline assignment: CDR1 DFQATT and CDR2 SNEGSKA (reference sequence). The CDR3 contains 12 residues. V was cut by 3 bases and J by 10 bases, with 14 bases left in between. CDR3 protein: CSARHLVPAQYF. CDR3 DNA: TGCAGTGCTAGGCATTTAGTCCCAGCGCAGTATTTT.

The CDR3 DNA reads as TGTGCCAGCAGCTTAGATTGGGTCAGTCCAGCGGGTCCCTACGTACAGTACTTC. It translates to CASSLDWVSPAGPYVQYF. This chain links TRBV11-2 with TRBJ2-7; D is possibly TRBD2 (6 bases). CDR3 length: 18 residues. Between the trimmed V and J ends, which lost 0 bases and 10 bases, there was a span of 28 bases. Germline CDR1 and CDR2: SGHAT and FQNNGV.

On this clonotype itself: One junction end does not reproduce the germline sequence, and a read error may be involved. The chain employs TRBV12-3 or TRBV12-4 and TRBJ1-1; D is perhaps TRBD1 (6 bases). The CDR3 sequence is 13 residues long. The CDR3 DNA sequence: TGTGTCGGCACCCTCGGGGGGCCGGTTAAAGCTTCCTTT. This codes for CVGTLGGPVKASF.

Regarding this clonotype: A much larger clone differs by one base, so this may be a read error. The CDR3 DNA reads TGTGCCAGCAGCGCGACAGGGGGCCGGGGTCAGCCCCATCATTTT. This gives the protein CASSATGGRGQPHHF. The chain joins TRBV7-9 to TRBJ1-5; 10 nucleotides agree with TRBD1. Per germline, CDR1 SEHNR and CDR2 FQNEAQ (reference sequence). This CDR3 region has 15 residues. Based on the CDR3 plus reference TRBV7-9 and TRBJ1-5, the full variable domain is DTGVSQNPRHKITKRGQNVTFRCDPISEHNRLYWYRQTLGQGPEFLTYFQNEAQLEKSRLLSDRFSAERPKGSFSTLEIQRTEQGDSAMYLCASSATGGRGQPHHFGDGTRLSIL.

The chain combines TRBV11-3 with TRBJ2-1; D remains unclear. Germline CDR1 SGHNT, CDR2 YENEEA. There are 17 residues in the CDR3. V lost 4 bases and J 6 bases, leaving 22 bases between the germline ends. The chain's CDR3 is CASSYRVARTMGNEQFF. The CDR3 DNA follows: TGTGCCAGCAGCTACCGGGTGGCGCGAACCATGGGCAATGAGCAGTTCTTC.

As to this clonotype: A read error is possible here, since a much larger clone lies one base away. The chain joins TRBV5-1 to TRBJ1-2, with no clear D. This CDR3 has 14 residues. CDR1 and CDR2 (germline): SGHRS, YFSETQ. CDR3 DNA sequence: TGCACCAGCAGCCCAAGGGCAGCTAACTATGGCTACACCTTC. Translated, it gives CTSSPRAANYGYTF. Full variable domain (remainder filled in from reference TRBV5-1 and TRBJ1-2): KAGVTQTPRYLIKTRGQQVTLSCSPISGHRSVSWYQQTPGQGLQFLFEYFSETQRNKGNFPGRFSGRQFSNSRSEMNVSTLELGDSALYLCTSSPRAANYGYTFGSGTRLTVV.

A remark on this clonotype: This may come from a read error, since a much larger clone is one base off. In nucleotides, the CDR3 is TGTGCCAGCAGCTCCTTCGGTACTAGCGGGAGGAATGAGCAGTTCTTC. Protein product: CASSSFGTSGRNEQFF. The rearrangement links TRBV5-1 to TRBJ2-1; 12 bases align to TRBD2. CDR3 size: 16 residues. The V gene's germline CDR1 is SGHRS and CDR2 YFSETQ.

Turning to this clonotype: Germline is not matched at one junction end, which may reflect a read error. The gene calls are TRBV25-1 and TRBJ2-1; 10 bases align to TRBD2. There are 19 residues in the CDR3. The germline V gene encodes CDR1 MGHDK and CDR2 SYGVNS. Here the CDR3 DNA reads TGTGCCAGCAGTGAACCCCAGGGGGCTAGCGGGAGAAGTCACAATGAGCACTTCTTC. It encodes CASSEPQGASGRSHNEHFF.

V gene TRBV6-1 combines with J gene TRBJ2-3, with D perhaps matching TRBD2 (7 bases). With 4 bases removed from V and 10 bases from J, the gap between germline ends came to 18 bases. The CDR3 has 14 residues. Germline-derived CDR1 and CDR2 are MNHNS and SASEGT. In DNA, the CDR3 is TGTGCCAGCAGTGTATCAGGGGATGGGAGGGCGCAGTATTTT. Protein product: CASSVSGDGRAQYF.

This clonotype appeared once. Given a much more abundant clone one base away, this may be a read error. This chain uses TRBV5-1 with TRBJ2-7; D ambiguous. The germline V gene has CDR1 SGHRS and CDR2 YFSETQ. The V and J ends lost 5 bases and 5 bases respectively, with 20 bases between them. The CDR3 has 15 residues. Written as DNA, the CDR3 is TGCGCCAGCAGGGCCGGACCCACTCAGACCCACGAGCAGTACTTC. Its translation: CASRAGPTQTHEQYF.

The chain couples TRBV29-1 to TRBJ1-1; no firm D call. With 4 bases removed from V and 7 bases from J, the gap between germline ends came to 7 bases. The CDR3 runs 10 residues. CDR1 SQVTM and CDR2 ANQGSEA come from the germline V gene. DNA of the CDR3: TGCAGCGTTGGAGAGGTTGAAGCTTTCTTT. Translation: CSVGEVEAFF.

This rearrangement joins TRBV20-1 to TRBJ2-1, with D possibly TRBD2 on 6 matching bases. The CDR3 sequence is 14 residues long. CDR1 and CDR2 from the germline V gene are DFQATT and SNEGSKA (reference sequence). V was shortened by 6 bases and J by 2 bases, with 14 bases between the two germline ends. The CDR3 DNA sequence: TGCAGTGCACCTGGAGGGCTAGCCTACAATGAGCAGTTCTTC. Its translation: CSAPGGLAYNEQFF.

This clonotype appeared many times. The chain employs TRBV5-6 and TRBJ2-1; 9 bases are shared with TRBD1. The trim removed 0 bases at V and 4 bases at J, leaving 2 bases unmatched. Germline loops: CDR1 SGHDT, CDR2 YYEEEE. The CDR3 is 15 amino acids. The CDR3 bases are TGTGCCAGCAGCTTGGTGGGACAGGGATACAATGAGCAGTTCTTC. This gives the protein CASSLVGQGYNEQFF.

As concerns this clonotype: An end of the junction differs from the germline gene, which may be a read error. CDR3 loop: CASSAISRLVGGPKPYEQYF. CDR3 nucleotide sequence: TGTGCCAGCAGCGCCATTTCCCGACTAGTGGGAGGGCCGAAACCCTACGAGCAATACTTC. This chain joins TRBV11-2 and TRBJ2-7, with TRBD2 identical over 7 bases. Germline CDR1 is SGHAT and CDR2 is FQNNGV. The length of the CDR3 is 20 residues.

On this clonotype itself: A read error is possible here, since a much larger clone lies one base away. The chain is built from TRBV7-9 and TRBJ2-1; 9 bases fit TRBD1. CDR3 length: 14 amino acids. Germline lookup yields CDR1 SEHNR and CDR2 FQNEAQ (reference sequence). The CDR3 nucleotides are TGTGTCAGCACGGACAGGGGCTCCTACAATGAGCAGTTCTTC. Its protein product is CVSTDRGSYNEQFF.

About this clonotype itself: A read error may account for a junction end that differs from germline. The chain is built from TRBV4-1 and TRBJ1-5, with D possibly being TRBD1 (6 bases). The germline V gene encodes CDR1 MGHRA and CDR2 YSYEKL. The CDR3 is 16 residues long. Written as DNA, the CDR3 is TGCGCCGGCAGCGCGACTGACAGGTTCTTCAATCAGCCCCAGCATTTT. Translation: CAGSATDRFFNQPQHF.

This clonotype appeared many times. V gene TRBV29-1 combines with J gene TRBJ2-3; D may correspond to TRBD1 or TRBD2 (5 bases each). Trimming left V 1 base short and J 0 bases short, with 14 bases between. CDR1 and CDR2 from the germline V gene are SQVTM and ANQGSEA. This CDR3 is built from 16 residues. The CDR3 sequence: CSVEGRGTSSTDTQYF. CDR3 in DNA: TGCAGCGTTGAAGGTCGTGGGACCTCTAGCACAGATACGCAGTATTTT.

This clonotype was counted many times. This sequence joins TRBV28 and TRBJ2-7; perhaps TRBD2 as D (5 bases). The CDR3 totals 14 residues. V was clipped by 7 bases and J by 0 bases, with 13 bases between them. CDR1 and CDR2 (germline): MDHEN, SYDVKM. CDR3 nucleotide sequence: TGTGCCAGCAAAAGCTTTGGGAGCTCCTACGAGCAGTACTTC. It encodes CASKSFGSSYEQYF.